Following are 8 T cell receptor beta chains from one sample sequenced in a study of shared clonotypes between healthy human individuals. CD45RO-negative cells were positively selected for CCR7, leaving out terminally differentiated effector memory CD45RA+ cells. The data were produced by immunoSEQ multiplex PCR, yet TCRdb's version contains in-frame clones alone and is incomplete. Among around 600,000 clones listed, 95% to 98% were seen once. The specimen sequenced was naive CD8+ T cells sorted from blood. These receptors were obtained from a young man in good health.

This clone was observed once. The V gene is TRBV18, the J gene TRBJ2-1; 8 positions match TRBD2. Germline CDR1 KGHSH, CDR2 LQKENI. V was clipped by 2 bases and J by 5 bases; unmatched bases: 8. The CDR3 length is 16 residues. The DNA of the CDR3 is TGTGCCAGCTCACCATCCGGGACTAGGGTACACAATGAGCAGTTCTTC. Encoded protein: CASSPSGTRVHNEQFF.

The CDR3 here is CASKGGTSGWETQYF. CDR3 in DNA: TGTGCCAGTAAAGGTGGGACTAGCGGGTGGGAGACCCAGTACTTC. This chain joins TRBV19 and TRBJ2-5; 12 bases map to TRBD2. V shed 7 bases and J 5 bases; nucleotides not matched to a gene: 8. From germline, CDR1 is LNHDA and CDR2 SQIVND (reference sequence). This CDR3 spans 15 amino acids.

The chain uses TRBV7-9 and TRBJ2-7, with 12 bases identical to TRBD1. The germline V gene encodes CDR1 SEHNR and CDR2 FQNEAQ (reference sequence). Trimming took 4 bases from V and 1 from J; bases not matched to a gene: 14. The CDR3 loop spans 19 amino acids. The CDR3 spells CASSSRDRGLAGTSYEQYF. The CDR3 DNA reads as TGTGCCAGCAGCTCCCGGGACAGGGGGCTAGCGGGAACGTCCTACGAGCAGTACTTC.

The chain couples TRBV15 to TRBJ2-3, with 10 bases lining up with TRBD2. J was trimmed by 2 bases and V by 2 bases; bases with no gene match: 10. The CDR3 covers 18 residues. Germline V CDR1 and CDR2: LNHNV, YYDKDF (reference sequence). The CDR3 bases are TGTGCCACCAGCAGACAAAGGATACTAGCGGGAAACACAGATACGCAGTATTTT. Its translation is CATSRQRILAGNTDTQYF.

The chain uses TRBV5-1 and TRBJ1-1; 8 nucleotides match TRBD1. Germline assignment: CDR1 SGHRS and CDR2 YFSETQ. The CDR3 sequence is 15 residues long. V was clipped by 5 bases and J by 2 bases; unmatched bases: 8. The CDR3 DNA follows: TGCGCCAGCAGTGGGGACAGGAGCCAAAACACTGAAGCTTTCTTT. Its protein is CASSGDRSQNTEAFF.

The V and J genes are TRBV7-8 and TRBJ2-7; D gene ambiguous. The CDR3 extends over 13 amino acids. Germline V CDR1 and CDR2: SGHVS, FQNEAQ. Trimming cost V 3 bases and J 2 bases, with 8 bases left between them. The CDR3 spells CASSFRLTYEQYF. The CDR3 DNA reads as TGTGCCAGCAGCTTCCGACTGACCTACGAGCAGTACTTC. Filled out from reference TRBV7-8 and TRBJ2-7, the complete variable domain reads GAGVSQSPRYKVAKRGQDVALRCDPISGHVSLFWYQQALGQGPEFLTYFQNEAQLDKSGLPSDRFFAERPEGSVSTLKIQRTQQEDSAVYLCASSFRLTYEQYFGPGTRLTVT.

J is TRBJ2-2 and V is TRBV4-1, with D possibly TRBD2 on 6 matching bases. The CDR3 runs 13 residues. Trimming left V 8 bases short and J 4 bases short, with 11 bases between. CDR1 is MGHRA, CDR2 YSYEKL, per germline. The CDR3 sequence: CASGLLGTGELFF. CDR3 DNA: TGCGCCAGCGGACTATTAGGCACCGGGGAGCTGTTTTTT.

V usage is TRBV28 and J usage is TRBJ2-5; 10 bases map to TRBD2. Germline V gives CDR1 MDHEN, CDR2 SYDVKM. The length of the CDR3 is 16 residues. Trimming took 2 bases from V and 4 from J; bases not matched to a gene: 7. The CDR3 sequence: CASSLKLAGLRETQYF. The CDR3 bases are TGTGCCAGCAGTTTAAAACTAGCGGGACTCAGAGAGACCCAGTACTTC.